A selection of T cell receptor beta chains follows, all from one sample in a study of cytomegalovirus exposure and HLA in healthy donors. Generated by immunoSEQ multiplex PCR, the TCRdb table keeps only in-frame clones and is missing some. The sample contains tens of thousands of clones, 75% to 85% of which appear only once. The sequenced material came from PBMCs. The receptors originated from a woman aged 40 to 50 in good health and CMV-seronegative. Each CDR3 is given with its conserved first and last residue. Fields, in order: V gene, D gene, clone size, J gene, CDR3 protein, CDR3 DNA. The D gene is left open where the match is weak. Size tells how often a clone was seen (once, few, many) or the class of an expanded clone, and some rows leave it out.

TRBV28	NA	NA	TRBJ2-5	CASSLTRALKTQYF	TGTGCCAGCAGCCTCACTAGGGCCTTAAAGACCCAGTACTTC
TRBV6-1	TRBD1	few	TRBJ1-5	CASSETGTGGGQPQHF	TGTGCCAGCAGTGAGACCGGGACAGGGGGCGGGCAGCCCCAGCATTTT
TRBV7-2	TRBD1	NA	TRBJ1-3	CASSVAPGGPGNTIYF	TGTGCCAGCAGCGTAGCACCAGGGGGCCCTGGAAACACCATATATTTT
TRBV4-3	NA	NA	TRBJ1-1	CASSQLTSNEAFF	TGCGCCAGCAGCCAATTGACAAGCAATGAAGCTTTCTTT
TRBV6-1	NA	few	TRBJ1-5	CASSDDQGKGQPQHF	TGTGCCAGCAGCGATGATCAGGGGAAAGGTCAGCCCCAGCATTTT
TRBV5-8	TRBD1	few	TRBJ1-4	CASSSGDSMTPNEKLFF	TGTGCCAGCAGCTCTGGGGACAGCATGACCCCTAATGAAAAACTGTTTTTT
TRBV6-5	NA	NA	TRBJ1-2	CASSYSRVYGYTF	TGTGCCAGCAGTTACTCTCGGGTCTATGGCTACACCTTC
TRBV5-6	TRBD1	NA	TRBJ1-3	CASSWGTGAGNTIYF	TGTGCCAGCAGCTGGGGGACAGGGGCTGGAAACACCATATATTTT
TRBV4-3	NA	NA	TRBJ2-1	CASSQVAGQLYNEQFF	TGCGCCAGCAGCCAAGTGGCAGGACAACTATACAATGAGCAGTTCTTC
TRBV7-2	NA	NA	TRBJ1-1	CASRPRGTEAFF	TGTGCCAGCAGACCAAGAGGGACTGAAGCTTTCTTT
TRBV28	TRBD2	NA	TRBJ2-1	CASSQLAGGNYNEQFF	TGTGCCAGCAGTCAACTAGCGGGGGGAAACTACAATGAGCAGTTCTTC
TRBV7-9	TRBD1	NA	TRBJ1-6	CASSYPGQGKGPLHF	TGTGCCAGCAGTTACCCGGGACAGGGAAAGGGACCCCTCCACTTT
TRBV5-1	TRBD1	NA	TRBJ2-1	CASSPGTGGRNEQFF	TGCGCCAGCAGCCCGGGGACAGGGGGCAGGAATGAGCAGTTCTTC
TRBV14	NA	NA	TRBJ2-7	CASSQIAGAPYEQYF	TGTGCCAGCAGCCAAATCGCGGGGGCCCCCTACGAGCAGTACTTC